Reported below is one T cell receptor (beta chain). There is no known antigen for this receptor. Nothing much larger sits one base from this clone, and base qualities are not available. This sample was taken from a study of shared clonotypes between healthy human individuals (dated by TCRdb to about 2020). At the level of the whole study: A couple of women and three men aged 18 to 49 years were included in the cohort. To estimate repertoire size and how much clonotype sharing occurs between individuals, the study deeply sequenced the blood TCR repertoires of five healthy adults. To increase sequencing depth and limit assay-specific biases, TCR repertoire library preparation and sequencing were carried out by different laboratories using diverse techniques. Each donor's leukapheresis produced roughly between roughly 0.85 and 9.5 billion PBMCs.

The donors were healthy, HIV-negative adults with no recently reported acute infections or vaccinations. Every donor was a Caucasian adult living in Nashville, Tennessee, USA. For unsorted samples, 100 million or so PBMCs were counted, and genomic DNA was extracted using the QIAamp DNA Blood Mini kit. Blood was obtained by leukapheresis, after which PBMCs were separated by Ficoll-Histopaque density gradient centrifugation and cryopreserved in liquid nitrogen vapor phase. Paper-wide results and their limitations: Based on pairwise subsampling, the degree of clonotype sharing among donors was expected to be affected by sequencing depth. Sampling was limited to blood, and TCR repertoires in tissue likely differ from TCR repertoires in blood. Because the study included only a small number of donors, the genetic and exposure-history diversity represented was limited.

In the germline V gene, CDR1 corresponds to MNHNS and CDR2 to SASEGT. The CDR3 measures 13 amino acids from cysteine to phenylalanine. Kept here is only the CDR3 DNA, which spans 39 bases and is read in frame from base 1. V was cut back by 6 bases and J by 3 bases, leaving a gap of 9 bases between them. TCR CDR3 regions were amplified from genomic DNA by multiplex PCR using the deep immunoSEQ assay. For each cell subset, the extracted genomic DNA was distributed evenly across all wells of several immunoSEQ 96-well plates, and each plate served as one replicate. Each replicate PCR for unsorted PBMC received 300 to 350 ng genomic DNA, equal to about 30,000 T cell genomes. Genomic DNA from unsorted PBMC was sequenced over ten immunoSEQ deep assay plates. The purified libraries were quantified using a Qubit 3.0 fluorometer, sized with a Bioanalyzer 2100, and then quantified again using the KAPA Library Quantification kit. Every immunoSEQ 96-well plate was sequenced on a separate single-read 150-cycle Illumina NextSeq 550 flow cell. The original pipeline was this. Because the immunoSEQ output held only junctional sequences and lacked quality scores, the filtering could not match the filtering applied to full-length reads. To assign V/J genes and CDR3, sequences were annotated using PyIR, a Python wrapper for IgBLAST v1.9, with IMGT germline references. Any read was removed if the V/J assignment was weak (E-value above 1e-6), the CDR3 was missing, or the read contained stop codons, out-of-frame junctions, or ambiguous translated residues. V3J clonotypes were defined as sequences sharing the same inferred V gene, J gene, and CDR3 amino acid sequence. Percentage overlap between repertoires was calculated by dividing the number of shared unique clonotypes by the size of the smaller repertoire. RTK rarefaction, the Chao1 estimator, and Recon v2.1 estimates of unobserved clonotypes were used to assess repertoire richness. TCRdb mirrors the immuneACCESS table, restricted to in-frame sequences. Some clones are absent from its copies; in checked studies, under half trace to an unresolved V gene, and the reason for the others is unknown. The V and J calls and clone size are taken from that table; D and trimming were inferred from the DNA. The sample table records 450,000 to 500,000 clones; 70% to 85% of these occur just once. Approximately 12% of the sample comes from the top ten.

The receptor was isolated from a woman between 40 and 55 years old in good health. Some clones in this sample may be carry-over from other donors' samples. The chain is assembled from TRBV6-1 and TRBJ1-5; the D gene cannot be resolved reliably. Material: PBMCs. The nucleotide sequence is given as TGTGCCAGCAGAATAGGCCCCAATCAGCCCCAGCATTTT. It is translated as CASRIGPNQPQHF.